These T cell receptor beta chains were read from a single sample in a study of vaccination and CD4 T cells after COVID-19. Their cognate antigens are unknown. One entry per CDR3 protein results from TCRdb running MiXCR on the PCR reads. The table records 26,000 or so distinct CDR3 sequences, around 40% of them present only once. Sequencing was carried out using CD4+ T cells from blood, cultured in vitro. The source of these receptors is a human donor who had recovered from COVID-19. Both conserved end residues are part of each CDR3. The order of the fields is CDR3 DNA, CDR3 protein, J gene, clone size, D gene, V gene. The D gene is left open where the match is weak. Clone size is stated in some rows and not others, as once, few, many or a class when expanded.

TGTGCCAGCTCACCAGACAGGGGATATGATCAGCCCCAGCATTTT	CASSPDRGYDQPQHF	TRBJ1-5	few	TRBD1	TRBV18
TGTGCCAGCAGCTTAGGTCAGCCCCCTTATAATTCACCCCTCCACTTT	CASSLGQPPYNSPLHF	TRBJ1-6	few	-	TRBV7-9
TGTGCCAGCAGCCGAACAGGGGCTCCGGGCACTGAAGCTTTCTTT	CASSRTGAPGTEAFF	TRBJ1-1	-	TRBD1	TRBV2
TGTGCCATCAGTGAGATAGCCACTAGCGGGAGTAATGAGCAGTTCTTC	CAISEIATSGSNEQFF	TRBJ2-1	-	TRBD2	TRBV10-3
TGTGCCAGCAGCTCGCGAGCAGATACGCAGTATTTT	CASSSRADTQYF	TRBJ2-3	few	-	TRBV7-9
TGCGCCAGCAGCCAAGACTGGGGGGAAGGTCAGCCCCAGCATTTT	CASSQDWGEGQPQHF	TRBJ1-5	-	-	TRBV4-3
TGTGCCAGCAGTGGGTCCTACCAGAAAGCTTTCTTT	CASSGSYQKAFF	TRBJ1-1	few	-	TRBV6-1
TGTGCCACCAGTGACAAATCCGCTAGCAATCAGCCCCAGCATTTT	CATSDKSASNQPQHF	TRBJ1-5	-	-	TRBV24-1
TGTGCCAGCAGTTACTCGTACCGTCACGAGACCCAGTACTTC	CASSYSYRHETQYF	TRBJ2-5	-	-	TRBV6-5
TGCAGTGCCGAGGGAGGGGGCAGGAATGAGCAGTTCTTC	CSAEGGGRNEQFF	TRBJ2-1	few	-	TRBV20-1